This is a list of T cell receptor beta chains from one sample in a study of technical replicates of blood from a few donors. Using immunoSEQ multiplex PCR, the repertoire was profiled, and TCRdb retains in-frame clones only, with some absent. The table lists 65,000 to 90,000 clones, 95% to 99% of them singletons. The sequenced sample was T cells isolated from PBMCs. These receptors all stem from a human donor in good health. Each CDR3 is given with its conserved first and last residue. The D gene is left open where the match is weak. The size entry is marked missing in some rows and otherwise reads once, few, many or a size class.

>TRBV5-1|TRBJ2-1|NA|NA
TGCGCCAGCAGCTTAACAGGACCTTACAATGAGCAGTTCTTC
CASSLTGPYNEQFF
>TRBV9|TRBJ2-1|NA|NA
TGTGCCAGCAGCCTTCTAACGGGAGCCTACAATGAGCAGTTCTTC
CASSLLTGAYNEQFF
>TRBV6-5|TRBJ2-2|NA|NA
TGTGCCAGCAGTTACTTATATACCGGGGAGCTGTTTTTT
CASSYLYTGELFF
>TRBV7-8|TRBJ2-7|NA|NA
TGTGCCAGCAGCTTTAGAGGAAGGTACGAGCAGTACTTC
CASSFRGRYEQYF
>TRBV11-3|TRBJ2-2|NA|TRBD1
TGTGCCAGCAGCCCCGGGACAGGGGGCACCGGGGAGCTGTTTTTT
CASSPGTGGTGELFF
>TRBV27|TRBJ2-7|NA|TRBD1
TGTGCCAGCAGTTTTGACAGGGACTCCTACGAGCAGTACTTC
CASSFDRDSYEQYF
>TRBV2|TRBJ2-3|NA|NA
TGTGCCAGCAGTGTGAGGCCCCTCACAGATACGCAGTATTTT
CASSVRPLTDTQYF
>TRBV7-9|TRBJ2-5|NA|NA
TGTGCCAGCAGCCCCTCAGGGAGGCGGGAGACCCAGTACTTC
CASSPSGRRETQYF
>TRBV6-5|TRBJ2-2|NA|NA
TGTGCCAGTAGTTACTCTCGCTATAACACCGGGGAGCTGTTTTTT
CASSYSRYNTGELFF
>TRBV19|TRBJ1-1|NA|NA
TGTGCCAGTAGTACACAGGTCAACACTGAAGCTTTCTTT
CASSTQVNTEAFF
>TRBV29-1|TRBJ2-1|NA|TRBD2
TGCAGCGTTGGGACTAGCGGGAGTTATGAGCAGTTCTTC
CSVGTSGSYEQFF
>TRBV13|TRBJ2-7|NA|TRBD2
TGTGCCAGCAGCTTAGGCGGGGAGGGCGAGCAGTACTTC
CASSLGGEGEQYF
>TRBV13|TRBJ2-7|NA|TRBD2
TGTGCCAGCAGCATAATGGCTGGGTCTAGCGGGAACTTCGAGCAGTACTTC
CASSIMAGSSGNFEQYF
>TRBV19|TRBJ1-2|NA|NA
TGTGCCAGCCGGACAGTCTATGGCTACACCTTC
CASRTVYGYTF
>TRBV5-1|TRBJ1-5|NA|TRBD1
TGCGCCAGCAGCTTGGAGGGGGCGCGGGGTCAGCCCCAGCATTTT
CASSLEGARGQPQHF
>TRBV27|TRBJ1-1|NA|NA
TGTGCCAGCACTTCAGGAGGTTTTTCCCTGAACACTGAAGCTTTCTTT
CASTSGGFSLNTEAFF
>TRBV7-9|TRBJ2-7|NA|TRBD2
TGTGCCAGCAGCTTATCCTTGACGGGACTAGCGCTTTTC
CASSLSLTGLALF
>TRBV4-2|TRBJ2-5|NA|NA
TGTGCCAGCAGCCAAGAGGGGCCAGAGACCCAGTACTTC
CASSQEGPETQYF
>TRBV5-4|TRBJ2-7|NA|TRBD2
TGTGCCAGCAGCGTTGGCCCCGGGACTAGTGTTCGCGAGCAGTACTTC
CASSVGPGTSVREQYF
>TRBV19|TRBJ1-5|NA|NA
TGTGCCAGTAGTGTGACCCAGGGCGGTAGCAATCAGCCCCAGCATTTT
CASSVTQGGSNQPQHF
>TRBV6-5|TRBJ2-1|NA|NA
TGTGCCAGCAGTACCACAGGGTTTAATGAGCAGTTCTTC
CASSTTGFNEQFF
>TRBV7-6|TRBJ2-2|NA|TRBD2
TGTGCCAGCAGCCCCAGGTCACTAGCGGGGAACACCGGGGAGCTGTTTTTT
CASSPRSLAGNTGELFF
>TRBV27|TRBJ1-2|NA|TRBD1
TGTGCCAGCAGTGACGGGACAGGGAACTATGGCTACACCTTC
CASSDGTGNYGYTF
>TRBV9|TRBJ1-4|NA|TRBD1
TGTGCCAGCAGCGCATCAGGGGGACTGGCAACTAATGAAAAACTGTTTTTT
CASSASGGLATNEKLFF
>TRBV27|TRBJ2-7|once|NA
TGTGCCACCGGCGGGCACGAGCAGTACTTC
CATGGHEQYF
>TRBV5-6|TRBJ2-1|NA|TRBD2
TGTGCCAGCAGCTCCGGACTAGCGGGAGCTGATGAGCAGTTCTTC
CASSSGLAGADEQFF
>TRBV5-6|TRBJ1-5|NA|TRBD1
TGTGCCAGCAGCTTGGCGGGGGACAGTAGCAATCAGCCCCAGCATTTT
CASSLAGDSSNQPQHF